This T cell receptor beta chain stems from a study of cytomegalovirus exposure and HLA in healthy donors. General study points: TCR beta V- and J-gene trimming was later associated with a missense DCLRE1C variant. The likely origin of a cluster of highly shared sequence variants was a sequencing artifact. A later analysis appeared to link common viral pathogens to several of the most significant clusters.

Vbeta (60) and Jbeta (13) primers were used in the PCR. The data were produced by immunoSEQ multiplex PCR, yet TCRdb's version contains in-frame clones alone and is incomplete. The table lists about 200,000 clones, about 81% of them singletons. For this clone: What it binds is unknown.

The sequencing input was PBMCs. This receptor was identified in a woman aged 40 to 55 in good health and CMV-seronegative.

The CDR3 loop is CASVLAGGSEQYF. The DNA of the CDR3 is TGTGCCAGCGTACTAGCGGGAGGTTCGGAGCAGTACTTC. The rearrangement joins TRBV7-9 to TRBJ2-7; 12 bases match TRBD2. Germline CDR1 reads SEHNR; CDR2 reads FQNEAQ (reference sequence). This CDR3 comprises 13 residues. J lost 7 bases, V lost 8 bases, and 6 bases had no gene match.